This T cell receptor (beta chain) was profiled in a study of T cell changes during pregnancy in multiple sclerosis (dated by TCRdb to about 2019). Study-wide context: The study looked at changes in the T cell repertoire across pregnancy in women with multiple sclerosis.

The receptor library was made with the immunoSEQ multiplex PCR assay. The table comes from immuneACCESS by way of TCRdb, which keeps in-frame sequences with V and J called. Part of the clones is missing from these tables; in studies checked, under half for an unresolved V gene and the rest for unknown reasons. This sample is represented by 55,000 to 65,000 clones; 85% to 95% of them were singletons. Approximately 0.36% of the sample is taken by the ten largest. From the germline V gene (reference sequence), CDR1 is LNHDA and CDR2 is SQIVND. At the junction V is shortened by 9 bases and J by 6 bases, with 11 bases in between. Measured from the cysteine to the phenylalanine, the CDR3 is 11 residues long. Only the CDR3 portion is preserved as DNA: 33 bases, with reading frame beginning at the first base. This clone appeared a single time. The antigen this receptor binds is unknown. No per-base quality is available; no much larger clone lies one base away.

The source of this sequence is a female donor with multiple sclerosis, enrolled in a pregnancy study. This sample comprised CD4+ T cells from peripheral blood mononuclear cells, obtained before pregnancy. The rearrangement joined TRBV19 to TRBJ1-1; a confident D gene designation cannot be given. The CDR3 in this case is CASTKAAEAFF. The DNA sequence is TGTGCCAGCACAAAGGCGGCTGAAGCTTTCTTT.